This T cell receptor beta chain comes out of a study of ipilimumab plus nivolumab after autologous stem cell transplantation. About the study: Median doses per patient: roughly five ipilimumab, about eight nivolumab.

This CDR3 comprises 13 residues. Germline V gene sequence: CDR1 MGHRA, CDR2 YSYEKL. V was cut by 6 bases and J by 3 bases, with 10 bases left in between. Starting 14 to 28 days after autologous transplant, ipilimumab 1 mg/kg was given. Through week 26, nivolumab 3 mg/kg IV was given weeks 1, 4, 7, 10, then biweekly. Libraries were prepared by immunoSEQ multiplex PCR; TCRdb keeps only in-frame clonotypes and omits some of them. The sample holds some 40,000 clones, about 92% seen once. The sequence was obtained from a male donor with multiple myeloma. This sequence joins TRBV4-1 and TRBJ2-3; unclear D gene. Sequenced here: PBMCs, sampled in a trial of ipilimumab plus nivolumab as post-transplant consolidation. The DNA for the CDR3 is TGCGCCAGCAGACGCCCTCCTACAGATACGCAGTATTTT. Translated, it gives CASRRPPTDTQYF.